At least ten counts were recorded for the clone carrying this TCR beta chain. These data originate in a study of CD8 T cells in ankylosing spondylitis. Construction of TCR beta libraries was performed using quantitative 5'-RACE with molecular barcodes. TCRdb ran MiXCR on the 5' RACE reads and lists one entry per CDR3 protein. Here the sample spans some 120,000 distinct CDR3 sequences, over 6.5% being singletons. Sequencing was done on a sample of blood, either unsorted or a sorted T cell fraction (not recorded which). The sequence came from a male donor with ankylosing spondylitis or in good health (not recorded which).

CDR3 sequence reads: CASSLNTAQETQYF. CDR3 bases: TGTGCCAGCAGCTTAAATACAGCTCAAGAGACCCAGTACTTC. The genes are TRBV7-3 and TRBJ2-5, with D unclear. The germline V and J ends were trimmed by 1 base and 2 bases, with 8 bases remaining between them. Germline-derived CDR1 and CDR2 are SGHTA and FQGTGA. The CDR3 totals 14 residues.